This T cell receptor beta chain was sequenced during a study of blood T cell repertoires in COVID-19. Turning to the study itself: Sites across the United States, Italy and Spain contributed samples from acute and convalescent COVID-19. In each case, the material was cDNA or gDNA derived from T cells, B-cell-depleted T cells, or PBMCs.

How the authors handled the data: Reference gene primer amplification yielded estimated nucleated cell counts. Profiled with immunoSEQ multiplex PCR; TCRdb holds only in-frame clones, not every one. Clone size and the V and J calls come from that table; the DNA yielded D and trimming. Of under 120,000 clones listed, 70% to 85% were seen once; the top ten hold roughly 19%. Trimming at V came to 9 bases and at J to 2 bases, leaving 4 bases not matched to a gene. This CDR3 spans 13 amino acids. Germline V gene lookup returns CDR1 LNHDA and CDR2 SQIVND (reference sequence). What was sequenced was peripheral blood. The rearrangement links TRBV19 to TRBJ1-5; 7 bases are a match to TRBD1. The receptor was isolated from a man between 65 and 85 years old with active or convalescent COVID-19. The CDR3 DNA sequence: TGTGCCAGCCACAGGGGTGGCAATCAGCCCCAGCATTTT. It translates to CASHRGGNQPQHF.